The 24 T cell receptor beta chains reported below all come from one sample, sequenced in a study of OX40 agonist ivuxolimab in advanced cancers. The library was prepared using the immunoSEQ multiplex PCR assay. TCRdb's version of the immuneACCESS table is confined to in-frame rearrangements and falls short of the full clone set. An unresolved V gene accounts for under half of the shortfall where checked; the remainder is of unknown origin. In this sample the table shows 35,000 to 45,000 clones, approximately 90% of which occur a single time. In total, the top ten clones hold around 29% of the sample. The sequencing here drew on CD4+ or CD8+ T cells sorted from blood, taken in a trial of the OX40 agonist ivuxolimab. These TCRs come from an adult with an advanced solid tumor such as melanoma, head and neck, liver or kidney cancer.

In its sample, this clone was seen a few times. The V gene is TRBV4-1, the J gene TRBJ2-5, with D possibly matching TRBD1 (6 bases). The germline V gene encodes CDR1 MGHRA and CDR2 YSYEKL. The CDR3 is 14 residues long. Trimming removed 0 bases from V and 4 bases from J, with 9 bases in between. The CDR3 protein is CASSQDPGVETQYF. DNA of the CDR3: TGCGCCAGCAGCCAAGACCCAGGGGTAGAGACCCAGTACTTC.

The CDR3 sequence: CASSFSSRNRAGELFF. CDR3 in DNA: TGTGCCAGCAGTTTTTCTAGCCGTAACCGGGCAGGGGAGCTGTTTTTT. This sequence joins TRBV27 and TRBJ2-2; TRBD2 is a possible D gene (5 bases). CDR3 length: 16 amino acids. Germline V lookup: CDR1 MNHEY, CDR2 SMNVEV (reference sequence). V lost 3 bases, J lost 8 bases, and 19 bases lay in between.

J is TRBJ2-2 and V is TRBV13, with D maybe TRBD2 (5 bases). The germline CDR1 and CDR2 sequences are PRHDT and FYEKMQ (reference sequence). The CDR3 totals 15 residues. Trimming pared 2 bases from V and 4 bases from J, leaving 11 bases between. The CDR3 reads CASSLFSAATGELFF. CDR3 DNA: TGTGCCAGCAGCTTATTTAGCGCTGCCACCGGGGAGCTGTTTTTT.

This chain links TRBV5-1 with TRBJ2-2; no clear D. The V gene's germline CDR1 is SGHRS and CDR2 YFSETQ. The V gene lost 1 base and the J gene lost 6 bases, with 10 bases spanning the gap. This CDR3 is 14 amino acids long. The CDR3 region has the DNA TGCGCCAGCAGCTTGAGCCTTACACCCGGGGAGCTGTTTTTT. The encoded protein is CASSLSLTPGELFF.

The rearrangement uses TRBV28 and TRBJ2-5, with D uncertain. CDR1 and CDR2 (germline): MDHEN, SYDVKM. The CDR3 is 12 amino acids. V gave up 6 bases and J gave up 5 bases, with 10 bases separating them. The chain's CDR3 is CASREHMETQYF. The DNA of the CDR3 is TGTGCCAGCAGGGAACATATGGAGACCCAGTACTTC. The full variable domain, its missing parts supplied by reference TRBV28 and TRBJ2-5, is DVKVTQSSRYLVKRTGEKVFLECVQDMDHENMFWYRQDPGLGLRLIYFSYDVKMKEKGDIPEGYSVSREKKERFSLILESASTNQTSMYLCASREHMETQYFGPGTRLLVL.

The chain links TRBV4-1 to TRBJ2-7; the D gene is possibly TRBD1 (5 bases). CDR3 length: 13 amino acids. Germline CDR1 is MGHRA and CDR2 is YSYEKL. V gave up 1 base and J gave up 5 bases, with 9 bases separating them. The CDR3 DNA reads TGCGCCAGCAGCCAAGTGGGGCGAGACGAGCAGTACTTC. It is translated as CASSQVGRDEQYF.

This chain connects TRBV2 to TRBJ2-1; 11 nucleotides agree with TRBD2. CDR1 is SNHLY and CDR2 is FYNNEI in the germline V gene. CDR3 length: 14 amino acids. The J segment lost 4 bases and the V segment lost 10 bases, leaving 6 bases of the junction unmatched. The CDR3 loop is CATLGLAVYNEQFF. The CDR3 DNA is TGTGCCACCCTGGGACTAGCGGTTTACAATGAGCAGTTCTTC.

The chain recombines TRBV9 with TRBJ1-2; maybe TRBD1 (5 bases). V was shortened by 3 bases and J by 8 bases, with 11 bases between the two germline ends. CDR1 and CDR2 from the germline V gene are SGDLS and YYNGEE. The CDR3 runs to 12 residues. Here the CDR3 reads CASSAGRNGYTF. The CDR3 DNA reads TGTGCCAGCAGCGCAGGGAGGAACGGCTACACCTTC.

This clone was seen only once. The chain links TRBV12-5 to TRBJ2-5; D unclear. The CDR3 extends over 16 amino acids. V dropped 7 bases and J dropped 3 bases, with 21 bases sitting between them. CDR1 is LGHNT and CDR2 is FRNRAP in the germline V gene. The CDR3 loop is CASALPIPKVEETQYF. The CDR3 DNA reads as TGTGCTAGTGCCCTACCAATACCCAAGGTAGAAGAGACCCAGTACTTC.

The chain is built from TRBV6-5 and TRBJ2-5; D not certain. The CDR3 length is 15 residues. Between the trimmed V and J ends, which lost 0 bases and 2 bases, there was a span of 10 bases. CDR1 and CDR2 from the germline V gene are MNHEY and SVGAGI. CDR3 amino acids: CASSYSVAEQETQYF. The CDR3 DNA reads as TGTGCCAGCAGTTACTCGGTGGCAGAGCAAGAGACCCAGTACTTC.

This chain connects TRBV10-3 to TRBJ1-2; possibly TRBD1 for D (5 bases). In germline, CDR1 is ENHRY, CDR2 SYGVKD. V shed 3 bases and J shed 2 bases, with 13 bases lying between them. The CDR3 extends over 15 amino acids. The CDR3 sequence: CAISDPEGNNYGYTF. The DNA for the CDR3 is TGTGCCATCAGTGATCCTGAGGGGAACAACTATGGCTACACCTTC.

The chain employs TRBV19 and TRBJ2-7; 14 bases fit TRBD2. The CDR3 runs 15 residues. Per the germline V gene, CDR1 is LNHDA and CDR2 is SQIVND (reference sequence). With 6 bases clipped from V and 6 bases from J, the junction kept 7 bases outside the gene matches. The DNA of the CDR3 is TGTGCCAGTAGCCAGACTAGCGGGAGGGCCGCCGAGCAGTACTTC. Translated, it gives CASSQTSGRAAEQYF.

The chain uses TRBV27 and TRBJ2-1; possibly TRBD1 or TRBD2 for D (5 bases each). The CDR3 is 17 residues long. Germline CDR1 and CDR2: MNHEY and SMNVEV (reference sequence). Trimming left V 6 bases short and J 0 bases short, with 18 bases between. The CDR3 region has the DNA TGTGCCAGCAGCCTTTATCGGGACCAACCCTCCTACAATGAGCAGTTCTTC. Protein: CASSLYRDQPSYNEQFF.

DNA for the CDR3: TGTGCCAGCAGCCCAAGTAGCGGGAGTTGGGGCACAGATACGCAGTATTTT. It is translated as CASSPSSGSWGTDTQYF. The J gene is TRBJ2-3, the V gene TRBV11-2; 9 bases align to TRBD2. CDR3 length: 17 amino acids. The trim removed 5 bases at V and 1 base at J, leaving 10 bases unmatched. Germline V gene data show CDR1 as SGHAT and CDR2 as FQNNGV.

V gene TRBV28 combines with J gene TRBJ1-5, with D perhaps TRBD1 (5 bases). Trimming stripped 5 bases from V and 7 bases from J, with 12 bases between. The CDR3 is 13 residues long. The germline V gene encodes CDR1 MDHEN and CDR2 SYDVKM. CDR3 in DNA: TGTGCCAGCAGTGACCCAGGGCGCCAGCCCCAGCATTTT. Protein product: CASSDPGRQPQHF.

The chain joins TRBV9 to TRBJ2-3, with TRBD2 matching over 8 bases. Germline assignment: CDR1 SGDLS and CDR2 YYNGEE. The CDR3 is 14 amino acids. J lost 2 bases, V lost 4 bases, and 3 bases had no gene match. The CDR3 reads CASSKGLVTDTQYF. The CDR3, as DNA: TGTGCCAGCAGCAAGGGACTAGTCACAGATACGCAGTATTTT.

The genes are TRBV9 and TRBJ2-3; the match to TRBD2 covers 13 bases. Looked up from germline, CDR1 is SGDLS and CDR2 is YYNGEE. The CDR3 spans 16 residues. V shed 3 bases and J 4 bases; nucleotides not matched to a gene: 5. The CDR3 sequence: CASSEGLAGISDTQYF. The CDR3 DNA is TGTGCCAGCAGCGAGGGACTAGCGGGAATCTCAGATACGCAGTATTTT.

This clone has only one observation. This rearrangement joins TRBV11-2 to TRBJ1-4; possibly TRBD1 for D (5 bases). V lost 5 bases and J 8 bases, leaving 15 bases between the germline ends. Germline-derived CDR1 and CDR2 are SGHAT and FQNNGV. This CDR3 region has 14 residues. Here the CDR3 reads CASSPGFQPEKLFF. The CDR3 DNA sequence: TGTGCCAGCAGCCCAGGGTTTCAGCCCGAAAAACTGTTTTTT.

The V call is TRBV5-6, the J call TRBJ2-1; D gene ambiguous. The germline V and J ends were trimmed by 0 bases and 2 bases, with 6 bases remaining between them. Germline values: CDR1 SGHDT, CDR2 YYEEEE. CDR3 length: 14 amino acids. DNA for the CDR3: TGTGCCAGCAGCTTGGACTACCCCTACAATGAGCAGTTCTTC. Its protein is CASSLDYPYNEQFF.

The CDR3: CAISESTGGTYNEQFF. The CDR3 nucleotides read TGTGCCATCAGTGAGTCGACCGGGGGTACCTACAATGAGCAGTTCTTC. The chain couples TRBV10-3 to TRBJ2-1; D perhaps matches TRBD2 (6 bases). Per germline, CDR1 ENHRY and CDR2 SYGVKD. CDR3 length equals 16 residues. V gave up 0 bases and J gave up 2 bases, with 11 bases separating them.

The chain links TRBV27 to TRBJ2-1; TRBD2 is a possible D gene (5 bases). CDR3 length equals 13 residues. Trimming took off 5 bases at V and 13 bases at J, with 18 bases between the two ends. CDR1 and CDR2 from the germline V gene are MNHEY and SMNVEV (reference sequence). CDR3 sequence reads: CASSISPEAYQFF. CDR3 in DNA: TGTGCCAGCAGTATCTCGCCGGAGGCTTACCAGTTCTTC.

This clone came up a few times. The gene calls are TRBV28 and TRBJ2-7, with D perhaps TRBD2 (5 bases). The V end was cut by 5 bases, the J end by 0 bases, with 20 bases between. Germline CDR1 MDHEN, CDR2 SYDVKM. The CDR3 is made up of 17 amino acids. CDR3 nucleotides: TGTGCCAGCAGTCCTACCTCGCTAGCCGCCAGCTCCTACGAGCAGTACTTC. Translation gives CASSPTSLAASSYEQYF.

The chain is built from TRBV28 and TRBJ2-7, with TRBD1 as a possible D gene (6 bases). Per the germline V gene, CDR1 is MDHEN and CDR2 is SYDVKM. V lost 3 bases and J lost 5, with 17 bases in between. The CDR3 runs 15 residues. For the CDR3, the DNA is TGTGCCAGCAGTTTGGGGGCGAGGCCGCTTGACGAGCAGTACTTC. This codes for CASSLGARPLDEQYF.

This chain joins TRBV13 and TRBJ2-7; 9 bases fit TRBD2. Trimming removed 5 bases from V and 6 bases from J; junction bases left unmatched: 11. CDR1 and CDR2 from the germline V gene are PRHDT and FYEKMQ (reference sequence). The CDR3 loop spans 15 amino acids. DNA for the CDR3: TGTGCCAGCAGCCTCAGTAGTCTAGCGGGGAGCGAGCAGTACTTC. Translating gives CASSLSSLAGSEQYF.